The T cell receptor (beta chain) described here comes from a study of beta chain features in type 1 diabetes. A few counts support this clone. Its antigen remains unidentified. Every donor had blood drawn once into heparin, 90 to 150 mL on average. Central memory, naive, regulatory and stem cell-like memory CD4+ cells were sorted by CD45RO/CCR7/CD25/CD127/CD95/CD27. Sequencing targeted expressed TCRB transcripts, as all isolated RNA had been reverse transcribed. TCRdb's copy holds only in-frame clones and misses some; the assay was immunoSEQ multiplex PCR. The repertoire holds 120,000 or so clones, with about 18% as singletons. Study results and caveats: Compared with healthy donors, patients appeared to share more similar naive, central memory and regulatory TCRB repertoires. Type 1 diabetes patients showed a moderate but significant shortening of TCRB CDR3s in all four CD4+ subsets.

With 5 bases clipped from V and 7 bases from J, the junction kept 12 bases outside the gene matches. The CDR3 loop spans 15 amino acids. Germline lookup yields CDR1 SEHNR and CDR2 FQNEAQ (reference sequence). Sequenced: central memory CD4+ T cells from blood. The TCR comes from a man between 18 and 29 years old with type 1 diabetes. This chain links TRBV7-9 with TRBJ2-5, with TRBD1 matching over 8 bases. The CDR3 loop reads CASSVGGQVIGTQYF. In DNA, the CDR3 is TGTGCCAGCAGCGTCGGGGGACAGGTTATCGGGACCCAGTACTTC.